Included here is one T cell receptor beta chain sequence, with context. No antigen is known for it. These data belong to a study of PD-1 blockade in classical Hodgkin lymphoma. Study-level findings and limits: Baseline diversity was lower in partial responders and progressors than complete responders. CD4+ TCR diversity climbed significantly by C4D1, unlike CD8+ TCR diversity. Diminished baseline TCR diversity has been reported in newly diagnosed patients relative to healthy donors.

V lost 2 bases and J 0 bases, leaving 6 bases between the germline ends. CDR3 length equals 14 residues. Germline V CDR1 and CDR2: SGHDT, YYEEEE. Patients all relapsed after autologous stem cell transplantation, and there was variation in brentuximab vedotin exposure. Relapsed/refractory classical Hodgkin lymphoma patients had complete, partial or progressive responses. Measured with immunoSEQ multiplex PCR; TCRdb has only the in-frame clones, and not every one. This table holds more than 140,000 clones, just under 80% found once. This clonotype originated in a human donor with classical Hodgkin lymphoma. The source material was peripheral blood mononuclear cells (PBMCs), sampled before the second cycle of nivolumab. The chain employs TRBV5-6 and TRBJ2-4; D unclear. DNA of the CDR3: TGTGCCAGCAGCTTCACGGGAGCCAAAAACATTCAGTACTTC. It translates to CASSFTGAKNIQYF.